At least ten counts were recorded for the clone carrying this T cell receptor (beta chain). Its antigen is not known. This sample was taken from a study of CD8 T cells in ankylosing spondylitis. Findings and caveats of the study: Clones tied to disease were said to be significantly enriched in matched ankylosing spondylitis synovial fluid. Prior work had noted some motif variants in reactive arthritis blood and synovial fluid. As for the disease-linked clones, they showed a CD8+ phenotype and occurred at relatively low frequencies in peripheral blood. Ankylosing spondylitis blood seemed to carry a telltale TCR beta motif made of roughly 8 highly homologous variants.

By quantitative 5'-RACE with molecular barcodes, the TCR beta libraries were made. TCRdb used MiXCR to reprocess the 5' RACE reads, holding one entry per CDR3 protein. The profile shows 450,000 to 550,000 distinct CDR3 sequences, less than 6% of them singletons. The clonotype comes from a male donor with ankylosing spondylitis. The sample consisted of blood, either unsorted or a sorted T cell fraction (not recorded which).

The CDR3 DNA reads as TGCGCCAGCAGCTTGGCCAAAGGGCCTACGAACACCGGGGAGCTGTTTTTT. Translated: CASSLAKGPTNTGELFF. V usage is TRBV5-1 and J usage is TRBJ2-2; the D is unclear. With 0 bases removed from V and 0 bases from J, the gap between germline ends came to 12 bases. Germline CDR1 reads SGHRS; CDR2 reads YFSETQ. The CDR3 contains 17 residues.